This T cell receptor (beta chain) originates from a study of T cell responses to AZD1222 COVID-19 vaccine. Comments on this clone: Its specificity is unknown.

Sequencing used immunoSEQ multiplex PCR; TCRdb keeps in-frame clones, though not all of them. The sample contains over 45,000 clones, 89% of which appear only once. The study, taken as a whole, reports: Nearly half of spike-specific TCRs reportedly target variant regions that are unmutated in the B.1.351 and B.1.1.7 variants.

J lost 1 base, V lost 6 bases, and 6 bases had no gene match. The CDR3 loop spans 15 amino acids. Germline V gene data show CDR1 as SNHLY and CDR2 as FYNNEI. The sequence came from an adult who received the AZD1222 COVID-19 vaccine. Sequenced material: peripheral blood, taken 28 days after the second AZD1222 dose. V and J are TRBV2 and TRBJ2-3; TRBD1 matches 8 bases. CDR3 bases: TGTGCCAGCAGGTCCGGGACAGGCGGCACAGATACGCAGTATTTT. It translates to CASRSGTGGTDTQYF.